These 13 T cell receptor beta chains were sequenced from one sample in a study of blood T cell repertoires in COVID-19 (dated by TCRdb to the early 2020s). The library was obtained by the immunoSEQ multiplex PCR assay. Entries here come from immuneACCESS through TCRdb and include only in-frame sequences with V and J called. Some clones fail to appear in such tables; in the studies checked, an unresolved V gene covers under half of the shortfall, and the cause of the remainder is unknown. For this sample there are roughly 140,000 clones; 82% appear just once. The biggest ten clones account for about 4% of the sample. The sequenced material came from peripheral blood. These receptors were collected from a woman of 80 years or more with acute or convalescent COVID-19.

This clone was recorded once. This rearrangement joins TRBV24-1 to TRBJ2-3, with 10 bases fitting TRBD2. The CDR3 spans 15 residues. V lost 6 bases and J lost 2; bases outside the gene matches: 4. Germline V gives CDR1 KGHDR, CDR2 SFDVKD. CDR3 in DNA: TGTGCCACCAGTCTAGCGGGAGAGTTCACAGATACGCAGTATTTT. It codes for CATSLAGEFTDTQYF.

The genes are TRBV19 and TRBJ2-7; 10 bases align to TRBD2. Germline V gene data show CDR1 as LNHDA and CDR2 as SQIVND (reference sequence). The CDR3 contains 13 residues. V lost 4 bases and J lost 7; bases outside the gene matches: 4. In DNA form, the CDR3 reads TGTGCCAGTAGTACGGGACTAGCGAGAGAGCAGTACTTC. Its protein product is CASSTGLAREQYF.

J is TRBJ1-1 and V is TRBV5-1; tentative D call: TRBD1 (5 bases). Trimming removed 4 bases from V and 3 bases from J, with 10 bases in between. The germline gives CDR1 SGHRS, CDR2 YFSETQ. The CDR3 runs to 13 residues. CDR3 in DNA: TGCGCCAGCAGCCGGACGGGGGACACTGAAGCTTTCTTT. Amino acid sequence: CASSRTGDTEAFF.

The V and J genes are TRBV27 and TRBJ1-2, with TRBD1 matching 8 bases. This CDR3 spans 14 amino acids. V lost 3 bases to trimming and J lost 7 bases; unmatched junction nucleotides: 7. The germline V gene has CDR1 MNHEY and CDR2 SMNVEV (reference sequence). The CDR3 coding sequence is TGTGCCAGCAGTTTCCAGGGGGCGTACCGTGGCTACACCTTC. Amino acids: CASSFQGAYRGYTF.

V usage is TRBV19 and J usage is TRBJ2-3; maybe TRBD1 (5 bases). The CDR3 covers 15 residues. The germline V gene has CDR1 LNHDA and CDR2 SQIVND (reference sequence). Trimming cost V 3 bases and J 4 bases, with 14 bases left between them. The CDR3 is CASSIVQGWSDTQYF. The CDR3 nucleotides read TGTGCCAGTAGTATCGTCCAGGGTTGGTCAGATACGCAGTATTTT.

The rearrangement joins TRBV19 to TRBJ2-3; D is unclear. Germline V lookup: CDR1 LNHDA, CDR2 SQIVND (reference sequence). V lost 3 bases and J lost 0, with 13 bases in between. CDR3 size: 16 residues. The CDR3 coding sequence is TGTGCCAGTAGTATTTCAACTGACACTAGCACAGATACGCAGTATTTT. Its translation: CASSISTDTSTDTQYF.

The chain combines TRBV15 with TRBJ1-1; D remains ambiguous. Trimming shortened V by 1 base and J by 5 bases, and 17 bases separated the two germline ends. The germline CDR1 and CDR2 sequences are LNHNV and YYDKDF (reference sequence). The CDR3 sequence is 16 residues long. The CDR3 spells CATSRGDAWRATEAFF. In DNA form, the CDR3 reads TGTGCCACCAGCAGAGGTGACGCCTGGCGGGCAACTGAAGCTTTCTTT.

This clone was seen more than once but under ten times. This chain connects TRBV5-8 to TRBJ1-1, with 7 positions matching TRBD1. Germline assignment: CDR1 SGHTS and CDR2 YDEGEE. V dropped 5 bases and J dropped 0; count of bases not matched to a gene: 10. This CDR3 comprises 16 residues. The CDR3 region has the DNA TGTGCCAGCAGTCGGGGATTGGACAGGATGAACACTGAAGCTTTCTTT. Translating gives CASSRGLDRMNTEAFF.

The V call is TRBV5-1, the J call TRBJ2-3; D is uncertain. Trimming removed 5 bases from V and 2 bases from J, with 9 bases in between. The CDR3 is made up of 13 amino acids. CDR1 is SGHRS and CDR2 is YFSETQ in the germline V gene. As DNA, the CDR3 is TGCGCCAGCAGTCTCGGGTTCACAGATACGCAGTATTTT. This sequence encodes CASSLGFTDTQYF.

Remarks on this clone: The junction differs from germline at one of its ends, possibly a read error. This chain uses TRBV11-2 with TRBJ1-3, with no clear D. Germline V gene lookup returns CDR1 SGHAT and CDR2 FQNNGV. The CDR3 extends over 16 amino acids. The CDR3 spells CASSLPRQYLGDTIYF. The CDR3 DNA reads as TGTGCCAGCAGCCTCCCGAGGCAGTACCTTGGAGACACCATATATTTT.

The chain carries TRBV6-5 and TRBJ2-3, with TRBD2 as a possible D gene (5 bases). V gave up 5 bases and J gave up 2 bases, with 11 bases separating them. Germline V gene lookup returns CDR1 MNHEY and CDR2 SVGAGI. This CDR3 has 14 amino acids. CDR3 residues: CASSKRRFTDTQYF. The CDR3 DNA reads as TGTGCCAGCAGTAAGCGGAGATTCACAGATACGCAGTATTTT.

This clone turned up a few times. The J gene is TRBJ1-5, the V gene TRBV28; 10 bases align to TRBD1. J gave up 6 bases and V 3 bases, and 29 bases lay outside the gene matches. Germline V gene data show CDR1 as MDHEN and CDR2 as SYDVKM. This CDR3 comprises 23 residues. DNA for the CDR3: TGTGCCAGCAGTTTCTTGTATAGTTGGGTGGGACAGGGGAAGATTCTAACAAGTCAGCCCCAGCATTTT. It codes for CASSFLYSWVGQGKILTSQPQHF.

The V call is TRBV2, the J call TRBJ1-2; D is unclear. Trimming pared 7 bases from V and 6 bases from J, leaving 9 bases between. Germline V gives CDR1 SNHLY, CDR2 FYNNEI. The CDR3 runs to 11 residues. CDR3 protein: CASMRAHGYTF. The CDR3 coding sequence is TGTGCCAGCATGAGGGCCCATGGCTACACCTTC. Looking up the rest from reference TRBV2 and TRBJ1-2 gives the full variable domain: EPEVTQTPSHQVTQMGQEVILRCVPISNHLYFYWYRQILGQKVEFLVSFYNNEISEKSEIFDDQFSVERPDGSNFTLKIRSTKLEDSAMYFCASMRAHGYTFGSGTRLTVV.